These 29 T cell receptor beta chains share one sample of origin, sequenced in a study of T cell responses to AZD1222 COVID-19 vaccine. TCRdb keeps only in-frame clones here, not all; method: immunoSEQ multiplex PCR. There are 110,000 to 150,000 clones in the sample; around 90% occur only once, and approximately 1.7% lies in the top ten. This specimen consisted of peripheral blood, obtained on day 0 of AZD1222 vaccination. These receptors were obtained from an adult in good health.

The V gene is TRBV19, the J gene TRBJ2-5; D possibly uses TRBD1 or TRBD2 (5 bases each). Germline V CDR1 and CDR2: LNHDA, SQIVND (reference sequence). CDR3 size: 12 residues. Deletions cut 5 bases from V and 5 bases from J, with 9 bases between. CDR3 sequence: CASSVRGETQYF. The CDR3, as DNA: TGTGCCAGTAGTGTGAGGGGTGAGACCCAGTACTTC.

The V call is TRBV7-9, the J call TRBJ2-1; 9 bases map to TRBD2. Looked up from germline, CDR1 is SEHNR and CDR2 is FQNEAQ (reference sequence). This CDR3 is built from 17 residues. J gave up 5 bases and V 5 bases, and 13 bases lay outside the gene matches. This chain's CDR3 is CASSPQAGGSLDNEQFF. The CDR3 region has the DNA TGTGCCAGCAGCCCCCAGGCGGGAGGGAGTCTCGACAATGAGCAGTTCTTC.

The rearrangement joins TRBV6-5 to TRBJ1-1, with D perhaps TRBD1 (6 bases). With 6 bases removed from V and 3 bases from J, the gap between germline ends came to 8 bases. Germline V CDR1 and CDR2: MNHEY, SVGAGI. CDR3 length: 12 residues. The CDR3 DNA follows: TGTGCCAGCAGCCCAGGGGACACTGAAGCTTTCTTT. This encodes CASSPGDTEAFF.

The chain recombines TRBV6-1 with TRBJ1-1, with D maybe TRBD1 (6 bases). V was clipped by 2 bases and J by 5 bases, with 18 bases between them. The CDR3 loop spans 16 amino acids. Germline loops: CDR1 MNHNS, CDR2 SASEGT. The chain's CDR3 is CASSELSGGRATEAFF. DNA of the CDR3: TGTGCCAGCAGTGAATTGTCTGGGGGCCGAGCGACTGAAGCTTTCTTT.

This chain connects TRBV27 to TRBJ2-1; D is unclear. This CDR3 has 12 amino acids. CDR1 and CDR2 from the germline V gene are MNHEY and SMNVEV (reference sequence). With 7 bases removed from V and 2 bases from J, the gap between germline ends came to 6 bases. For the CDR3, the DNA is TGTGCCAGCAATGACGCCTACAATGAGCAGTTCTTC. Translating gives CASNDAYNEQFF.

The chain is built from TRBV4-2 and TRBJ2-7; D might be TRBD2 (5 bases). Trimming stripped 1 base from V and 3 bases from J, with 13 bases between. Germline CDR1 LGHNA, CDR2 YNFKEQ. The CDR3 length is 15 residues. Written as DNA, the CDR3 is TGTGCCAGCAGCCAAGTCCCCCTAGCCGGCTACGAGCAGTACTTC. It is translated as CASSQVPLAGYEQYF.

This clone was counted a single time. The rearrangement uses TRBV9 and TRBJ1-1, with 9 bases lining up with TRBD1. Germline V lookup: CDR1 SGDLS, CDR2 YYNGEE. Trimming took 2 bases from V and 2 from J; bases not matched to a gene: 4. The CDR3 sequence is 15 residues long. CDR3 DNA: TGTGCCAGCAGCGTCCGGGACAGGGATAACACTGAAGCTTTCTTT. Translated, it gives CASSVRDRDNTEAFF.

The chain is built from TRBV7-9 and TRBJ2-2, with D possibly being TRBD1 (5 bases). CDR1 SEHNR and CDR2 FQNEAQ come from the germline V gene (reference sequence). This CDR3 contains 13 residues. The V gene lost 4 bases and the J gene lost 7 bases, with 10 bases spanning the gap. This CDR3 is CASSSRGGGELFF. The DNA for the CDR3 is TGTGCCAGCAGCTCTAGGGGTGGCGGGGAGCTGTTTTTT.

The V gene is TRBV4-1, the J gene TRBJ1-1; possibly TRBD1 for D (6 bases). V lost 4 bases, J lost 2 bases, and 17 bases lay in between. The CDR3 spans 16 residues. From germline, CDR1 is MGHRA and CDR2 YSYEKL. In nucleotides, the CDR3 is TGCGCCAGCAGCCGCTTCATACAGGGTGGAAACACTGAAGCTTTCTTT. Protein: CASSRFIQGGNTEAFF.

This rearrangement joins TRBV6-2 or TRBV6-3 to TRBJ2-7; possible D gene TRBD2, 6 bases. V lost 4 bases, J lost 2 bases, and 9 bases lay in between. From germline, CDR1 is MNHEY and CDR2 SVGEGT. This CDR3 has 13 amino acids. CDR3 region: CASSWGLAYEQYF. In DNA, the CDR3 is TGTGCCAGCAGTTGGGGACTGGCCTACGAGCAGTACTTC.

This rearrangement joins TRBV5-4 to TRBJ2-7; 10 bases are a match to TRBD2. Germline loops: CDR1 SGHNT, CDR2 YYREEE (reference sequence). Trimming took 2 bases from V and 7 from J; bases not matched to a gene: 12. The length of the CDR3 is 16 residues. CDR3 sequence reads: CASSFGSAGGPGEQYF. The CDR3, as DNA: TGTGCCAGCAGCTTCGGCTCAGCGGGAGGGCCAGGGGAGCAGTACTTC. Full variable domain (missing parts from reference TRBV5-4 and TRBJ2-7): ETGVTQSPTHLIKTRGQQVTLRCSSQSGHNTVSWYQQALGQGPQFIFQYYREEENGRGNFPPRFSGLQFPNYSSELNVNALELDDSALYLCASSFGSAGGPGEQYFGPGTRLTVT.

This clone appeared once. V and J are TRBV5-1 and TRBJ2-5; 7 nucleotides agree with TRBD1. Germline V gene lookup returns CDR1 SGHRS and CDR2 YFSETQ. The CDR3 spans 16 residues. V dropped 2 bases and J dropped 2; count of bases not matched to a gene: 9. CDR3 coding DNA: TGCGCCAGCAGCTTTGGAATACAGGGGCGGCAAGAGACCCAGTACTTC. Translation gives CASSFGIQGRQETQYF. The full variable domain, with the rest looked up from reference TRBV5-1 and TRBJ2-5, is KAGVTQTPRYLIKTRGQQVTLSCSPISGHRSVSWYQQTPGQGLQFLFEYFSETQRNKGNFPGRFSGRQFSNSRSEMNVSTLELGDSALYLCASSFGIQGRQETQYFGPGTRLLVL.

CDR3 in amino acids: CASSLALSSGNTIYF. The CDR3 DNA sequence: TGTGCCAGCAGCTTAGCGCTCAGCTCTGGAAACACCATATATTTT. V usage is TRBV7-9 and J usage is TRBJ1-3; D remains unclear. The CDR3 sequence is 15 residues long. V lost 0 bases and J lost 0, with 6 bases in between. The germline V gene encodes CDR1 SEHNR and CDR2 FQNEAQ (reference sequence).

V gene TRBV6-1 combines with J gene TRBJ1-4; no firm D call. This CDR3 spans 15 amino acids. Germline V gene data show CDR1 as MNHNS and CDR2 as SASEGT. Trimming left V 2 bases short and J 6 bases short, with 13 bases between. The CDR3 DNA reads TGTGCCAGCAGTGAATACCGTTTAGGCTATGAAAAACTGTTTTTT. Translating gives CASSEYRLGYEKLFF.

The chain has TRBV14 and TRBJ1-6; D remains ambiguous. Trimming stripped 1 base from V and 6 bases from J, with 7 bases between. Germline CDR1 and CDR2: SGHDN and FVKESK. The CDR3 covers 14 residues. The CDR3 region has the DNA TGTGCCAGCAGCCAAGGGCAGATTAATTCACCCCTCCACTTT. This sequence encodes CASSQGQINSPLHF.

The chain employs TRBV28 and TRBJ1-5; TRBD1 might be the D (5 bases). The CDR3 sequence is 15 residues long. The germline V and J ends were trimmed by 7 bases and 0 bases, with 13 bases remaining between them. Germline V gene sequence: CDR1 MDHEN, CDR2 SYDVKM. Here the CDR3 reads CASNRGVFSNQPQHF. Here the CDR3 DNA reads TGTGCCAGCAATCGGGGGGTTTTTAGCAATCAGCCCCAGCATTTT. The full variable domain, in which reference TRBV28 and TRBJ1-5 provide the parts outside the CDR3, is DVKVTQSSRYLVKRTGEKVFLECVQDMDHENMFWYRQDPGLGLRLIYFSYDVKMKEKGDIPEGYSVSREKKERFSLILESASTNQTSMYLCASNRGVFSNQPQHFGDGTRLSIL.

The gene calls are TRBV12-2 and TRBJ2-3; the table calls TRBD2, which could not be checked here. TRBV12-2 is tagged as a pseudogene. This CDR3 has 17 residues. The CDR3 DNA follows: TGTGCAAGTCGCCCCCTCGTGCGGGAGCCCCCCACAGATACGCAGTATTTT. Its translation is CASRPLVREPPTDTQYF.

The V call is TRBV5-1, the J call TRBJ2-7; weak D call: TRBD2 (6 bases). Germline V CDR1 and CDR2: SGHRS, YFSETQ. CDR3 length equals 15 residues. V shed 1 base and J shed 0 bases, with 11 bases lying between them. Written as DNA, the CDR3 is TGCGCCAGCAGCTTGCGGGGGTCCCCCTCCTACGAGCAGTACTTC. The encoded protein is CASSLRGSPSYEQYF.

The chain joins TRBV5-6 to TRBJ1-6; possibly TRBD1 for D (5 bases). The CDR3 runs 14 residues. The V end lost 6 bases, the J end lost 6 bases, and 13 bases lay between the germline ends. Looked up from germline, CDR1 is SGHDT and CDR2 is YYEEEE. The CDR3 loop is CASTLRGINSPLHF. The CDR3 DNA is TGTGCCAGCACTCTCCGGGGGATTAATTCACCCCTCCACTTT.

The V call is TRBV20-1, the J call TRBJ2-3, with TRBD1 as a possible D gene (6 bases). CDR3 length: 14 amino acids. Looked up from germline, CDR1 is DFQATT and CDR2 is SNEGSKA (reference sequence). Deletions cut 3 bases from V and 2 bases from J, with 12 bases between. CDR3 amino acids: CSASSGVDTDTQYF. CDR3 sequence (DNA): TGCAGTGCTAGTTCAGGGGTGGACACAGATACGCAGTATTTT.

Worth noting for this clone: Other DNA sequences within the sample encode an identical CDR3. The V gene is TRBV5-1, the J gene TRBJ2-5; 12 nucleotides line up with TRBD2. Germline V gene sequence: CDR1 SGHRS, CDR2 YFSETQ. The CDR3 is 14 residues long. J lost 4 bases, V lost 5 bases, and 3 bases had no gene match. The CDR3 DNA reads TGCGCCAGCAGTTTGACTAGCGGGAGAGAGACCCAGTACTTC. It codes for CASSLTSGRETQYF. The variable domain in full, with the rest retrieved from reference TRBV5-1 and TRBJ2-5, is KAGVTQTPRYLIKTRGQQVTLSCSPISGHRSVSWYQQTPGQGLQFLFEYFSETQRNKGNFPGRFSGRQFSNSRSEMNVSTLELGDSALYLCASSLTSGRETQYFGPGTRLLVL.

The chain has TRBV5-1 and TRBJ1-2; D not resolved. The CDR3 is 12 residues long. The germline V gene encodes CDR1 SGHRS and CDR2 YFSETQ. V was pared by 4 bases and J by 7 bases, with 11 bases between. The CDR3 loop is CASSREVGGYTF. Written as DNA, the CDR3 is TGCGCCAGCAGCCGCGAGGTTGGTGGCTACACCTTC.

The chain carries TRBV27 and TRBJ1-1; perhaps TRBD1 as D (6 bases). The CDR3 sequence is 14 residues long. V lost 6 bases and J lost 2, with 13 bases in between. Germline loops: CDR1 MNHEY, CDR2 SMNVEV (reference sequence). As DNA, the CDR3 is TGTGCCAGCAGAGGGGGGACGCTAAACACTGAAGCTTTCTTT. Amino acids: CASRGGTLNTEAFF.

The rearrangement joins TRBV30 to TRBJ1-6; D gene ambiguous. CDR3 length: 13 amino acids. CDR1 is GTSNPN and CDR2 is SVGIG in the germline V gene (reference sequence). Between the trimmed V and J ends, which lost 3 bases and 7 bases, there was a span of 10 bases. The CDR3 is CAWSPSGNSPLHF. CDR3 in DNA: TGTGCCTGGAGCCCCAGTGGGAATTCACCCCTCCACTTT.

The CDR3 sequence: CASSSRGWYNSPLHF. The CDR3 DNA reads as TGTGCCAGCAGTTCTCGGGGGTGGTATAATTCACCCCTCCACTTT. The gene calls are TRBV28 and TRBJ1-6; tentative D call: TRBD1 (5 bases). Between the trimmed V and J ends, which lost 4 bases and 4 bases, there was a span of 11 bases. The CDR3 has 15 amino acids. The germline gives CDR1 MDHEN, CDR2 SYDVKM.

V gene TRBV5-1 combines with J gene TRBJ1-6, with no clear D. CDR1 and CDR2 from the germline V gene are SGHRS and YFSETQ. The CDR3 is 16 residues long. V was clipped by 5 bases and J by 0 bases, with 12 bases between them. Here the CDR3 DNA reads TGCGCCAGCAGGCCCGACGGGAGCTCCTATAATTCACCCCTCCACTTT. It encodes CASRPDGSSYNSPLHF.

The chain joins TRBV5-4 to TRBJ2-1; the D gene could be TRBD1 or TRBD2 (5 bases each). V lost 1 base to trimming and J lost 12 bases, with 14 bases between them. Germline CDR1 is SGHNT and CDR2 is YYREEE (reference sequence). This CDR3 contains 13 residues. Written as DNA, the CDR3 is TGTGCCAGCAGCTTGAAAATCGGTGGGGGGCAGTTCTTC. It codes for CASSLKIGGGQFF.

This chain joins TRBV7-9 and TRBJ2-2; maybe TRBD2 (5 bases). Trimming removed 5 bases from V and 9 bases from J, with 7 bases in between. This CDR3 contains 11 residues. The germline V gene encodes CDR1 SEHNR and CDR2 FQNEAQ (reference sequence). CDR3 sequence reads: CASSPGRELFF. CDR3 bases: TGTGCCAGCAGCCCCGGGAGGGAGCTGTTTTTT.

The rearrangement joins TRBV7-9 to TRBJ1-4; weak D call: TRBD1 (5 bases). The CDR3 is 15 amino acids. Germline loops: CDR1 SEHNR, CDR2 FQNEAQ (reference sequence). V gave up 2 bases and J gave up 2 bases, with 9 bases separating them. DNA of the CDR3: TGTGCCAGCAGCTTATTCCGGGGGACTAATGAAAAACTGTTTTTT. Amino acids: CASSLFRGTNEKLFF.